The 13 T cell receptor beta chains below come from one sample, sequenced in a study of T-cell memory formation after mild COVID-19. From the 5' RACE reads, TCRdb called clonotypes with MiXCR, one entry per CDR3 protein. Of 300,000 to 400,000 distinct CDR3 sequences listed, roughly 15% were seen once; the top ten hold 20% to 25%. Sequenced: PBMCs or a T cell subset sorted from them (not recorded which). Receptors originate from a young man who had mild COVID-19 (a few samples of this study predate the infection). Cell type and time point are not known.

The J gene is TRBJ1-5, the V gene TRBV15, with D perhaps TRBD1 (5 bases). The CDR3 length is 16 residues. The V gene's germline CDR1 is LNHNV and CDR2 YYDKDF (reference sequence). Trimming removed 3 bases from V and 5 bases from J, with 17 bases in between. The CDR3 bases are TGTGCCACCAGCAGGTCCTTTTCGGGGGATCATCAGCCCCAGCATTTT. Translated: CATSRSFSGDHQPQHF.

A few counts support this clonotype. The gene calls are TRBV6-2 or TRBV6-3 and TRBJ1-2, with D uncertain. Per the germline V gene, CDR1 is MNHEY and CDR2 is SVGEGT. Trimming cost V 6 bases and J 6 bases, with 5 bases left between them. The CDR3 is 10 residues long. CDR3 sequence (DNA): TGTGCCAGCAGACAGAATGGCTACACCTTC. Translated: CASRQNGYTF.

This chain uses TRBV3-1 with TRBJ1-1, with no clear D. Between the trimmed V and J ends, which lost 0 bases and 4 bases, there was a span of 12 bases. The CDR3 totals 15 residues. The germline gives CDR1 LGHDT, CDR2 YNNKEL (reference sequence). As DNA, the CDR3 is TGTGCCAGCAGCCAAGATCCGGGGATGGGCACTGAAGCTTTCTTT. Translation: CASSQDPGMGTEAFF.

Only a few counts were recorded for this clonotype. This chain connects TRBV7-2 to TRBJ2-5, with D possibly TRBD1 on 5 matching bases. Deletions cut 3 bases from V and 5 bases from J, with 13 bases between. The length of the CDR3 is 14 residues. Germline V gives CDR1 SGHTA, CDR2 FQGNSA. The CDR3 is CASSFMGLKETQYF. In DNA form, the CDR3 reads TGTGCCAGCAGCTTCATGGGGCTTAAGGAGACCCAGTACTTC.

The V and J genes are TRBV18 and TRBJ2-7; 8 bases fit TRBD1. CDR1 and CDR2 (germline): KGHSH, LQKENI. This CDR3 spans 13 amino acids. V shed 3 bases, J shed 2 bases, and the junction held 0 bases outside the gene matches. In nucleotides, the CDR3 is TGTGCCAGCTCACCGGACAGGGCCTACGAGCAGTACGTC. Protein product: CASSPDRAYEQYV.

This clonotype showed up just a few times. The V gene is TRBV6-6, the J gene TRBJ2-7; D possibly corresponds to TRBD1 (6 bases). Germline loops: CDR1 MNHNY, CDR2 SVGAGI (reference sequence). The ends were cut back, 5 bases at V and 7 bases at J, with 18 bases in the middle. This CDR3 has 14 amino acids. This CDR3 is CASSRPTGTGEQYF. In DNA form, the CDR3 reads TGTGCCAGCAGTCGACCTACAGGGACGGGGGAGCAGTACTTC.

The chain combines TRBV12-3 or TRBV12-4 with TRBJ2-2; D unclear. V lost 3 bases, J lost 6 bases, and 8 bases lay in between. The CDR3 extends over 13 amino acids. CDR3 sequence (DNA): TGTGCCAGCAGTTTCGAGGTTCCCGGGGAGCTGTTTTTT. This codes for CASSFEVPGELFF.

The rearrangement uses TRBV15 and TRBJ1-2; D unresolved. V was trimmed by 3 bases and J by 3 bases, leaving 8 bases between them. The CDR3 consists of 13 residues. Germline CDR1 reads LNHNV; CDR2 reads YYDKDF (reference sequence). CDR3 bases: TGTGCCACCAGCAGGGGATTAGACTATGGCTACACCTTC. As protein: CATSRGLDYGYTF.

This clonotype was counted at least ten times. The DNA of the CDR3 is TGTGCTAGCTCCAGCGGGGGTGACTACAATGAGCAGTTCTTC. Protein sequence: CASSSGGDYNEQFF. The gene calls are TRBV7-7 and TRBJ2-1; 8 bases map to TRBD2. This CDR3 contains 14 residues. Germline V gives CDR1 SSHAT, CDR2 FNYEAQ (reference sequence).

The V and J genes are TRBV7-2 and TRBJ2-5; 10 bases agree with TRBD2. V shed 3 bases, J shed 2 bases, and the junction held 3 bases outside the gene matches. The CDR3 has 15 residues. CDR1 is SGHTA and CDR2 is FQGNSA in the germline V gene. The CDR3 protein is CASSFTSGVQETQYF. CDR3 nucleotide sequence: TGTGCCAGCAGCTTCACTAGCGGGGTTCAAGAGACCCAGTACTTC.

In this sample, this clonotype turned up a few times. This chain uses TRBV7-2 with TRBJ1-1; the D gene is possibly TRBD1 (6 bases). This CDR3 region has 16 residues. Germline CDR1 SGHTA, CDR2 FQGNSA. The V end lost 5 bases, the J end lost 7 bases, and 23 bases lay between the germline ends. This CDR3 is CASSPDRRTVGDEAFF. CDR3 sequence (DNA): TGTGCCAGCAGCCCCGACCGGAGGACAGTTGGGGATGAAGCTTTCTTT. Using reference TRBV7-2 and TRBJ1-1 for the parts outside the CDR3, the full variable domain is GAGVSQSPSNKVTEKGKDVELRCDPISGHTALYWYRQSLGQGLEFLIYFQGNSAPDKSGLPSDRFSAERTGGSVSTLTIQRTQQEDSAVYLCASSPDRRTVGDEAFFGQGTRLTVV.

In regard to this clonotype: A read error may produce the germline difference seen at one junction end. The V call is TRBV3-1, the J call TRBJ2-7; 9 bases match TRBD1. Germline lookup yields CDR1 LGHDT and CDR2 YNNKEL (reference sequence). The CDR3 extends over 14 amino acids. The CDR3 DNA reads as TGCGCCAGCAGCCAGGGGACAGGGTCGTACGAGCAGTACTTC. Amino acids: CASSQGTGSYEQYF.

The sample holds a few counts of this clonotype. The chain recombines TRBV24-1 with TRBJ2-7; D unresolved. The CDR3 covers 16 residues. CDR1 KGHDR and CDR2 SFDVKD come from the germline V gene. Trimming removed 4 bases at V and 1 base at J, with 16 bases between. The CDR3 DNA is TGTGCCACCAGTGACTATCGGCGGCTGGCTTCCTACGAGCAGTACTTC. It specifies CATSDYRRLASYEQYF.